This T cell receptor beta chain was sequenced during a study of OX40 agonist ivuxolimab in advanced cancers. Overall study context: Patients with prior anti-PD-1, anti-PD-L1 or anti-CTLA-4 therapy were eligible; about 41% had some. Notes on the study in general: There were, on average, more expanded clones in CD8+ T cells than in CD4+.

TCRdb's copy holds only in-frame clones and misses some; the assay was immunoSEQ multiplex PCR. This table holds over 50,000 clones, about 84% found once. Only a few counts were recorded for this clone. Antigen: not known. V shed 1 base, J shed 3 bases, and the junction held 5 bases outside the gene matches. The CDR3 has 15 amino acids. Germline V gives CDR1 SGHRS, CDR2 YFSETQ. The chain carries TRBV5-1 and TRBJ2-3, with 7 nucleotides matching TRBD2. The source is an adult with an advanced solid tumor such as melanoma, head and neck, liver or kidney cancer. The sequences come from CD4+ or CD8+ T cells sorted from blood, collected in a trial of the OX40 agonist ivuxolimab. This chain's CDR3 is CASSLYLRGTDTQYF. The CDR3 DNA reads TGCGCCAGCAGCTTGTATCTGCGGGGGACAGATACGCAGTATTTT.